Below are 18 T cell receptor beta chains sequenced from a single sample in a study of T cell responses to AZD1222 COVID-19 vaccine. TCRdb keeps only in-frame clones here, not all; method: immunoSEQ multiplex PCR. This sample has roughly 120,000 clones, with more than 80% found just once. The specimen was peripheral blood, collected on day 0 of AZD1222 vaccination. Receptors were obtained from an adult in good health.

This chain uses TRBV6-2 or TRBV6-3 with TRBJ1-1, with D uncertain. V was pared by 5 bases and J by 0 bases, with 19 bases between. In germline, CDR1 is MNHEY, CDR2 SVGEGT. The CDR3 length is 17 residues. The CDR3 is CASSLMALGYLNTEAFF. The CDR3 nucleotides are TGTGCCAGCAGTCTCATGGCCCTCGGCTATTTGAACACTGAAGCTTTCTTT.

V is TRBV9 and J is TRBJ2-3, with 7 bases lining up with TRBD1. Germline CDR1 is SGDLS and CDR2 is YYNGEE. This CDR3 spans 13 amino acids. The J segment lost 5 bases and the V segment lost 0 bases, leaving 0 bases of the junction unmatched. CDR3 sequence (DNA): TGTGCCAGCAGCGTAGACAGGGGAGATACGCAGTATTTT. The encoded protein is CASSVDRGDTQYF.

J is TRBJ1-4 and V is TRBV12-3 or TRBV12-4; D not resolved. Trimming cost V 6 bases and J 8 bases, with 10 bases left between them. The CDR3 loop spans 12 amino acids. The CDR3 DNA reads TGTGCCAGCAGCCCCCAGGAGGAAAAACTGTTTTTT. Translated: CASSPQEEKLFF.

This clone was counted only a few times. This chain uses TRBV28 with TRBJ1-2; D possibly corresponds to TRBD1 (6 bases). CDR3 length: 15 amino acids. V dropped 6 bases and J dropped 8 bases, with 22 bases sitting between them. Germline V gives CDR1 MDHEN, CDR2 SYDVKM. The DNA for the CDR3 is TGTGCCAGCAGCCTAGGGGGTTTCGGGAATCGGGGCTACACCTTC. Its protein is CASSLGGFGNRGYTF.

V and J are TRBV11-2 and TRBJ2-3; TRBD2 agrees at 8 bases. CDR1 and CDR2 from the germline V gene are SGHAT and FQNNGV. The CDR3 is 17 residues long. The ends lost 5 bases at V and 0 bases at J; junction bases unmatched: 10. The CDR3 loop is CASSRAGAGGSTDTQYF. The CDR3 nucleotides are TGTGCCAGCAGCCGGGCTGGGGCGGGGGGCAGCACAGATACGCAGTATTTT.

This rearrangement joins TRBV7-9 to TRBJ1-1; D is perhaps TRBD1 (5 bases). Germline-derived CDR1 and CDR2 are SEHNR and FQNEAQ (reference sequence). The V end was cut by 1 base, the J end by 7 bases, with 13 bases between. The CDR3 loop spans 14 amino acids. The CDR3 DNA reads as TGTGCCAGCAGCTTAGAGGGGCAAAGTGATGAAGCTTTCTTT. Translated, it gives CASSLEGQSDEAFF. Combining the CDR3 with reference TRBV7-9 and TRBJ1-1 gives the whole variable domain DTGVSQNPRHKITKRGQNVTFRCDPISEHNRLYWYRQTLGQGPEFLTYFQNEAQLEKSRLLSDRFSAERPKGSFSTLEIQRTEQGDSAMYLCASSLEGQSDEAFFGQGTRLTVV.

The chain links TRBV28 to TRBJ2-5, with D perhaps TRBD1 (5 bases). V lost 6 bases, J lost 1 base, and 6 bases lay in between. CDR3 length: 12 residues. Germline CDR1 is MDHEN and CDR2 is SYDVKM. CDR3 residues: CASRGPQETQYF. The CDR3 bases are TGTGCCAGCAGGGGGCCCCAAGAGACCCAGTACTTC.

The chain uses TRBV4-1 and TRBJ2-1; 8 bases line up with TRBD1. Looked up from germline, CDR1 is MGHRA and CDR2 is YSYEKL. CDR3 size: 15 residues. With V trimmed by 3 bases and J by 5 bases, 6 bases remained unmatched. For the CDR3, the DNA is TGCGCCAGCAGCCAGCCGGACAGGGCTAACAATGAGCAGTTCTTC. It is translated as CASSQPDRANNEQFF.

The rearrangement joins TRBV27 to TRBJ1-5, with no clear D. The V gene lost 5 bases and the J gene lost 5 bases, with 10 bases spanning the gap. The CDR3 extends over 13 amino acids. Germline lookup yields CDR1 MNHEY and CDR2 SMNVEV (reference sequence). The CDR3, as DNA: TGTGCCAGCAGTCATTCTGGGGATCAGCCCCAGCATTTT. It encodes CASSHSGDQPQHF.

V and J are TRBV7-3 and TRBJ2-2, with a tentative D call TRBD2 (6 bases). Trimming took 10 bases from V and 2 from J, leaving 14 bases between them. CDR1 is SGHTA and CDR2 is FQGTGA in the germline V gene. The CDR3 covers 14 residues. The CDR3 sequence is CATSTSSNTGELFF. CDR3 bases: TGTGCCACCTCAACTAGCTCTAACACCGGGGAGCTGTTTTTT. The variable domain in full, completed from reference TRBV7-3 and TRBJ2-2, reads GAGVSQTPSNKVTEKGKYVELRCDPISGHTALYWYRQSLGQGPEFLIYFQGTGAADDSGLPNDRFFAVRPEGSVSTLKIQRTERGDSAVYLCATSTSSNTGELFFGEGSRLTVL.

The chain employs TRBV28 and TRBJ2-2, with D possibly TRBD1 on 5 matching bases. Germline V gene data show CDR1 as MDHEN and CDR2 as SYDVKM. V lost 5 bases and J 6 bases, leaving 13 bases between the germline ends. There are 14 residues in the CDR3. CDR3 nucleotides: TGTGCCAGCAGTGATAGAGTGGGGCCCGGGGAGCTGTTTTTT. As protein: CASSDRVGPGELFF.

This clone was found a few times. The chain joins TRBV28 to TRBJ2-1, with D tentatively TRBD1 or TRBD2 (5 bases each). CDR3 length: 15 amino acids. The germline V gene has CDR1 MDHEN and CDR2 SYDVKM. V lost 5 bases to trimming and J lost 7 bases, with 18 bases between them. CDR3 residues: CASSLGAAGRNEQFF. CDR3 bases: TGTGCCAGCAGTCTCGGGGCTGCCGGGCGAAATGAGCAGTTCTTC.

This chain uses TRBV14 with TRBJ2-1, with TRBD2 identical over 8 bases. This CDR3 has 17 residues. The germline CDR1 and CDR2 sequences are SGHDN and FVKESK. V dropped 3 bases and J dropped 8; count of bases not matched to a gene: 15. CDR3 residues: CASSQGTTGGARDEQFF. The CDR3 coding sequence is TGTGCCAGCAGCCAGGGGACAACCGGGGGGGCCAGGGATGAGCAGTTCTTC.

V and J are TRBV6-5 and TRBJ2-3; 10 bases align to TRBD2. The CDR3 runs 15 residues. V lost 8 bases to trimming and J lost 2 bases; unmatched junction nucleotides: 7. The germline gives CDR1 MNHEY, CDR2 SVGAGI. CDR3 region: CASPASGGYTDTQYF. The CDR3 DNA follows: TGTGCCAGCCCCGCTAGCGGGGGTTACACAGATACGCAGTATTTT.

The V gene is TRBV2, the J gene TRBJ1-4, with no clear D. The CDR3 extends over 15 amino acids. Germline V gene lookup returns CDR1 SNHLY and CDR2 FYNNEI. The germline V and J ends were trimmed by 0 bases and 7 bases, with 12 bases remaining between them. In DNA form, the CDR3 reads TGTGCCAGCAGTGAAGCGAAGTTATCTGCTGAAAAACTGTTTTTT. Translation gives CASSEAKLSAEKLFF.

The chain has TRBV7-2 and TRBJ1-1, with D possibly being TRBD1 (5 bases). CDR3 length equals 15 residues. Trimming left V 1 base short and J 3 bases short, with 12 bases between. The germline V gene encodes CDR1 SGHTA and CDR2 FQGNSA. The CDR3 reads CASSLGSRDDTEAFF. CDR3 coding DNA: TGTGCCAGCAGCTTAGGAAGCAGGGACGACACTGAAGCTTTCTTT.

The DNA for the CDR3 is TGTGCCAGCAGCTATCCGGGACAGGGTACCTACGAGCAGTACTTC. As protein: CASSYPGQGTYEQYF. The V gene is TRBV11-1, the J gene TRBJ2-7, with 9 bases identical to TRBD1. Germline V CDR1 and CDR2: SGHAT, FQDESV (reference sequence). Trimming took 4 bases from V and 2 from J; bases not matched to a gene: 6. The CDR3 runs to 15 residues.

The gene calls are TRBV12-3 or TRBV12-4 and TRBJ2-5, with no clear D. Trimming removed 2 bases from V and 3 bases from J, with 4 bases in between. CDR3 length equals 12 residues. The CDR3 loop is CASSLNEETQYF. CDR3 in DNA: TGTGCCAGCAGTTTAAACGAAGAGACCCAGTACTTC.